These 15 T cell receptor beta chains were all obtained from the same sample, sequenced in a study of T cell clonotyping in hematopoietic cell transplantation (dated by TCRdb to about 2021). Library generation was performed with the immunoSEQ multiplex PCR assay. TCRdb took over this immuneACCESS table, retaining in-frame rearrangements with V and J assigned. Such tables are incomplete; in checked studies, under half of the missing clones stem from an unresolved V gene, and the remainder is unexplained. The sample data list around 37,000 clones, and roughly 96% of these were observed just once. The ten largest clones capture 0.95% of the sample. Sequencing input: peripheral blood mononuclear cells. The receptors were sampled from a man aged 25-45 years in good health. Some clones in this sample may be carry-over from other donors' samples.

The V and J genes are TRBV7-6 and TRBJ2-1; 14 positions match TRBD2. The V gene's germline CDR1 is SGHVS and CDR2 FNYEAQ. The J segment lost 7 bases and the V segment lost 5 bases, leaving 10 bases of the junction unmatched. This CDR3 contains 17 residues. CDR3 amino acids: CASSPTTSGGAGNEQFF. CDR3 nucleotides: TGTGCCAGCAGCCCTACGACTAGCGGGGGGGCAGGGAATGAGCAGTTCTTC.

CDR3 protein: CAGRGYSHEQYF. CDR3 nucleotide sequence: TGTGCCGGGAGGGGCTATTCCCACGAGCAGTACTTC. The chain uses TRBV2 and TRBJ2-7, with 7 bases lining up with TRBD2. Per germline, CDR1 SNHLY and CDR2 FYNNEI. The length of the CDR3 is 12 residues. J was trimmed by 5 bases and V by 11 bases; bases with no gene match: 9.

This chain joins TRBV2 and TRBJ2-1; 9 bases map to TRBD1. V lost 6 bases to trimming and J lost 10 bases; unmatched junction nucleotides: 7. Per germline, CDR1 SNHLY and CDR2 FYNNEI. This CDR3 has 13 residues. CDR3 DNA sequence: TGTGCCAGCAGAGACAGGGGGTTCGGGGAGCAGTTCTTC. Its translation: CASRDRGFGEQFF.

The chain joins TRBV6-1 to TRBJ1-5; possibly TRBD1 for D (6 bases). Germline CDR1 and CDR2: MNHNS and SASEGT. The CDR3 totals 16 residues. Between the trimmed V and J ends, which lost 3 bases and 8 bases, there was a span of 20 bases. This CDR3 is CASSDWNREKGKPQHF. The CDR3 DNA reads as TGTGCCAGCAGTGATTGGAACAGGGAGAAGGGAAAGCCCCAGCATTTT.

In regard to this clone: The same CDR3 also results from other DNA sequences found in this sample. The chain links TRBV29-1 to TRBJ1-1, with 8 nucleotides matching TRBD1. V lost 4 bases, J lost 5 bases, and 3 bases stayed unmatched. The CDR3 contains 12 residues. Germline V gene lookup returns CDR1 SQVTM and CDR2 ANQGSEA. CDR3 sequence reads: CSVGTGGTEAFF. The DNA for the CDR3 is TGCAGCGTTGGAACAGGGGGGACTGAAGCTTTCTTT.

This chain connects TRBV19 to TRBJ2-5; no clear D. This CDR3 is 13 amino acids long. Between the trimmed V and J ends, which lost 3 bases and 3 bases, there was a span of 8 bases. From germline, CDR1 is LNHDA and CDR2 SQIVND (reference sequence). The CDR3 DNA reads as TGTGCCAGTAGTATGGCCGGTAAAGAGACCCAGTACTTC. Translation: CASSMAGKETQYF.

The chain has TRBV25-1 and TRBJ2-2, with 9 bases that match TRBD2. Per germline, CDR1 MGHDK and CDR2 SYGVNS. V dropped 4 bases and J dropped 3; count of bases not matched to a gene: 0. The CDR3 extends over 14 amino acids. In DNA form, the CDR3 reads TGTGCCAGCAGTGGGACTAGCGACACCGGGGAGCTGTTTTTT. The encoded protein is CASSGTSDTGELFF.

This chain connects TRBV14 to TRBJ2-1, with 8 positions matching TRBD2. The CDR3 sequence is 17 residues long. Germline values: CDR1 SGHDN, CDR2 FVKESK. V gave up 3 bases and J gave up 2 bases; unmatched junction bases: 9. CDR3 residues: CASSHYGGAVTYNEQFF. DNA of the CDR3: TGTGCCAGCAGCCACTACGGGGGGGCCGTCACCTACAATGAGCAGTTCTTC.

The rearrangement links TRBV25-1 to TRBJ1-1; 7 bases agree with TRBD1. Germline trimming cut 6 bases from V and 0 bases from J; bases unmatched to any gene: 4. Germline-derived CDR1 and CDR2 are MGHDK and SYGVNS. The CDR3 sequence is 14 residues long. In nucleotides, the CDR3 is TGTGCCAGCAGACAGACAGGGATGAACACTGAAGCTTTCTTT. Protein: CASRQTGMNTEAFF.

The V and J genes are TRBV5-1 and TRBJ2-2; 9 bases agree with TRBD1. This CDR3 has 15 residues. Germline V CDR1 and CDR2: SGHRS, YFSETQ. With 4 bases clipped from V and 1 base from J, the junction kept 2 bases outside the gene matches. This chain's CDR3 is CASSQGQGNTGELFF. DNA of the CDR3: TGCGCCAGCAGCCAGGGACAGGGGAACACCGGGGAGCTGTTTTTT.

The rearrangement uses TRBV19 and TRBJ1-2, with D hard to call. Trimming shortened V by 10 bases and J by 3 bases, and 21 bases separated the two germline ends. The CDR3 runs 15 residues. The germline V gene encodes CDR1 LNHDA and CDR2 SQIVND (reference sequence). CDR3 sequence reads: CATYTPDRSHYGYTF. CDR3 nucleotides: TGTGCCACCTACACCCCGGATCGTTCACACTATGGCTACACCTTC.

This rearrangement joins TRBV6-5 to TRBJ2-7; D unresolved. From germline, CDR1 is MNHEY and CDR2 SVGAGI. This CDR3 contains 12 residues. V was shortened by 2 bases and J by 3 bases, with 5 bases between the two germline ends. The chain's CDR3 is CASSYDLYEQYF. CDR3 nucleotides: TGTGCCAGCAGTTACGACCTCTACGAGCAGTACTTC.

For the CDR3, the DNA is TGTGCCAGCAGTCTAGGACCGGCGGGTTATGGCTACACCTTC. This encodes CASSLGPAGYGYTF. This chain links TRBV7-2 with TRBJ1-2; D is ambiguous. The germline V and J ends were trimmed by 6 bases and 5 bases, with 16 bases remaining between them. CDR1 is SGHTA, CDR2 FQGNSA, per germline. CDR3 length equals 14 residues.

As DNA, the CDR3 is TGTGCCACCAGTGCTGGAGAACCCCTAAGCAATCAGCCCCAGCATTTT. Translated, it gives CATSAGEPLSNQPQHF. The V call is TRBV15, the J call TRBJ1-5; D remains ambiguous. The CDR3 is 16 amino acids. V was trimmed by 6 bases and J by 1 base, leaving 16 bases between them. The germline gives CDR1 LNHNV, CDR2 YYDKDF (reference sequence).

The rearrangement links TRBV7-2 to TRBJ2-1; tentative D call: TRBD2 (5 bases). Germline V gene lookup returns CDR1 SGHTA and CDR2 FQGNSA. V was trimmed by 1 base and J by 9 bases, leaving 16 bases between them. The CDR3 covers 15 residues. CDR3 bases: TGTGCCAGCAGCTTAGAGGGCGGGCCTCCCAGTGAGCAGTTCTTC. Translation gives CASSLEGGPPSEQFF. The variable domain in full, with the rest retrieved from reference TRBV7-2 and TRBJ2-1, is GAGVSQSPSNKVTEKGKDVELRCDPISGHTALYWYRQSLGQGLEFLIYFQGNSAPDKSGLPSDRFSAERTGGSVSTLTIQRTQQEDSAVYLCASSLEGGPPSEQFFGPGTRLTVL.